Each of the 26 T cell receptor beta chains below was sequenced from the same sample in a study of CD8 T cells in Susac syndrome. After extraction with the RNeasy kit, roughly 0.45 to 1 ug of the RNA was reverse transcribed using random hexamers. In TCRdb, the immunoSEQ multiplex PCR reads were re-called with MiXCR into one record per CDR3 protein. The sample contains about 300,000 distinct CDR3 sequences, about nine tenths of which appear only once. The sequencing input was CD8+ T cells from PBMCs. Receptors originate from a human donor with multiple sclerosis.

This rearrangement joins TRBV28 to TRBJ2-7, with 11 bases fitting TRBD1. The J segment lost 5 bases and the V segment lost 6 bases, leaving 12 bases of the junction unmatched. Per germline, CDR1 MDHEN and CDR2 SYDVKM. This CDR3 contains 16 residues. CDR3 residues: CASSQVRTGGRDEQYF. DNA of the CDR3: TGTGCCAGCAGCCAAGTTAGGACAGGGGGCCGCGACGAGCAGTACTTC.

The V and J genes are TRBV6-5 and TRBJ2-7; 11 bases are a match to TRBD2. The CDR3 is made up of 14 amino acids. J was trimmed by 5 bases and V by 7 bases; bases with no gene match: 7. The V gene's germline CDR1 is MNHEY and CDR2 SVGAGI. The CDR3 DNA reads TGTGCCAGCACCCTAGCGGGAGGCCGCCACGAGCAGTACTTC. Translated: CASTLAGGRHEQYF.

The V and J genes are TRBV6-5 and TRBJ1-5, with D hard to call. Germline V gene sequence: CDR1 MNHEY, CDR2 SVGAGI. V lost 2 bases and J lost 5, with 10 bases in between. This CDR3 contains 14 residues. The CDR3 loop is CASSYQDGYQPQHF. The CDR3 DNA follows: TGTGCCAGCAGTTACCAGGACGGCTATCAGCCCCAGCATTTT.

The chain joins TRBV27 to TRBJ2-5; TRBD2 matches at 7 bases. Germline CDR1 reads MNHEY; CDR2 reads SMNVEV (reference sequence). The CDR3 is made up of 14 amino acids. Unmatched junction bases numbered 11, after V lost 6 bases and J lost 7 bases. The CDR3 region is CASSQAGLGVTQYF. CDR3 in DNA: TGTGCCAGCAGCCAAGCGGGACTGGGGGTGACCCAGTACTTC.

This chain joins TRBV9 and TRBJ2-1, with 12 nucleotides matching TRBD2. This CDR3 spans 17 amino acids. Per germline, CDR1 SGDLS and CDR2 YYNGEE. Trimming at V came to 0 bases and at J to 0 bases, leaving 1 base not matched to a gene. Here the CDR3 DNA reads TGTGCCAGCAGCGTAGGGACTAGCGGGGCCTCCTACAATGAGCAGTTCTTC. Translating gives CASSVGTSGASYNEQFF. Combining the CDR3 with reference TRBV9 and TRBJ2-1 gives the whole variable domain DSGVTQTPKHLITATGQRVTLRCSPRSGDLSVYWYQQSLDQGLQFLIQYYNGEERAKGNILERFSAQQFPDLHSELNLSSLELGDSALYFCASSVGTSGASYNEQFFGPGTRLTVL.

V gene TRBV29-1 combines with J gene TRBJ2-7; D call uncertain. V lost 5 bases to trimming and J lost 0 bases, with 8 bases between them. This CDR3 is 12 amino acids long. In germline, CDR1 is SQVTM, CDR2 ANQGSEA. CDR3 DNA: TGCAGCGTTCTTGCGCCCTCCTACGAGCAGTACTTC. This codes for CSVLAPSYEQYF.

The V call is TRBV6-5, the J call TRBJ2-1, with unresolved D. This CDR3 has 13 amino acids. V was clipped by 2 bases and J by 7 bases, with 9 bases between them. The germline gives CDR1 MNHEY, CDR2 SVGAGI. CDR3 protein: CASSYPLRNEQFF. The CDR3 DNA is TGTGCCAGCAGTTACCCCTTACGGAATGAGCAGTTCTTC.

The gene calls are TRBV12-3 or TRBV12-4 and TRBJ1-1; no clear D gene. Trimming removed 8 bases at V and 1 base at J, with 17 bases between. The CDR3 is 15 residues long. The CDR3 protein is CASPPSEGSNTEAFF. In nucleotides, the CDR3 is TGTGCCAGCCCCCCGAGTGAGGGATCGAACACTGAAGCTTTCTTT.

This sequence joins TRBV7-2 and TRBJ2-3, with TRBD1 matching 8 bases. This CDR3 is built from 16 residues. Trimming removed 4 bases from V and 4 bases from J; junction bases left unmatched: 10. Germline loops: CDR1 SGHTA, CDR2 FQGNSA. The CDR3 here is CASSSLDRALPDTQYF. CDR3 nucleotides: TGTGCCAGCAGCTCGCTGGACAGGGCCCTTCCAGATACGCAGTATTTT.

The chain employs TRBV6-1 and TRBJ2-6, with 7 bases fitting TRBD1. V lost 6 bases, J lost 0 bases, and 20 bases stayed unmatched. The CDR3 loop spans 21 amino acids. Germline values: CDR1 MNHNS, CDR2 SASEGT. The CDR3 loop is CASSLIPFGTAALSGANVLTF. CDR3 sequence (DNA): TGTGCCAGCAGCCTGATTCCTTTCGGGACAGCAGCCCTCTCTGGGGCCAACGTCCTGACTTTC.

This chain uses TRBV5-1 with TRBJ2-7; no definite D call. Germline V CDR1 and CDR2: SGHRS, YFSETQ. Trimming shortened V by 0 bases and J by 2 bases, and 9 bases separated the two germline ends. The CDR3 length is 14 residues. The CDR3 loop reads CASSLGSGTYEQYF. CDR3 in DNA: TGCGCCAGCAGCTTGGGTTCAGGAACCTACGAGCAGTACTTC.

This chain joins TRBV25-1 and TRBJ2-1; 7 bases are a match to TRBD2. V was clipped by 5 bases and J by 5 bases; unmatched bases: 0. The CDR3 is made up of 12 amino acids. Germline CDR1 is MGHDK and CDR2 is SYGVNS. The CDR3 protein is CASSRGDNEQFF. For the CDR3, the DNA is TGTGCCAGCAGTCGGGGGGACAATGAGCAGTTCTTC.

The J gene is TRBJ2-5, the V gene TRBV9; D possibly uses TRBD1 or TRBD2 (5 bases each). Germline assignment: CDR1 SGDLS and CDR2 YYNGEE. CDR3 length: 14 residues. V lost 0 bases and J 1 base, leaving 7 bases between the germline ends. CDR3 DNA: TGTGCCAGCAGCGTAGCAGGGACCCAAGAGACCCAGTACTTC. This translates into CASSVAGTQETQYF. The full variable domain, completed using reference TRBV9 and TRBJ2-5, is DSGVTQTPKHLITATGQRVTLRCSPRSGDLSVYWYQQSLDQGLQFLIQYYNGEERAKGNILERFSAQQFPDLHSELNLSSLELGDSALYFCASSVAGTQETQYFGPGTRLLVL.

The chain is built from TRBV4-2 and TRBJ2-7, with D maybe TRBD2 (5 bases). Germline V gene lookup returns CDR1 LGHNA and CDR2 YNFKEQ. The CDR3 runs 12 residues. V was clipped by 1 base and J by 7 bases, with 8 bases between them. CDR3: CASSQVRDEQYF. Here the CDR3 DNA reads TGTGCCAGCAGCCAAGTGAGGGATGAGCAGTACTTC.

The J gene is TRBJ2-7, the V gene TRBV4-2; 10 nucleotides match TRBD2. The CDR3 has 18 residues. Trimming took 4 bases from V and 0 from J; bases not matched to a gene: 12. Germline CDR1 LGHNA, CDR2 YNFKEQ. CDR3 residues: CASSPGASGRTSSYEQYF. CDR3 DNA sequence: TGTGCCAGCAGCCCAGGGGCTAGCGGGAGAACGAGCTCCTACGAGCAGTACTTC.

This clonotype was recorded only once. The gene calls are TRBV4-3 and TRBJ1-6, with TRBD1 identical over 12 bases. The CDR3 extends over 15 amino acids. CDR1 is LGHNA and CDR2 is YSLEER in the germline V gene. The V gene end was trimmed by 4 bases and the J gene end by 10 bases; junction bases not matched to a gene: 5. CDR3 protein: CASSPGQGARSPLHF. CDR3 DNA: TGCGCCAGCAGCCCGGGACAGGGGGCAAGATCACCCCTCCACTTT.

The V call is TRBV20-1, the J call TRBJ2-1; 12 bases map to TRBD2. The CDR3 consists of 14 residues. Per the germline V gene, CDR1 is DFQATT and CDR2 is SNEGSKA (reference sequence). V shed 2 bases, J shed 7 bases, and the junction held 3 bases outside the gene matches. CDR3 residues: CSARLAGGHNEQFF. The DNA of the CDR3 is TGCAGTGCTAGACTAGCGGGGGGGCATAATGAGCAGTTCTTC.

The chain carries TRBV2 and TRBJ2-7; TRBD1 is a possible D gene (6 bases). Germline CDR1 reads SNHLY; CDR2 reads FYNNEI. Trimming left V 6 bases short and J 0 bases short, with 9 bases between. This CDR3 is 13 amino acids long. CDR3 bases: TGTGCCAGCAGAGGACAGCCCTCCTACGAGCAGTACTTC. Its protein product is CASRGQPSYEQYF.

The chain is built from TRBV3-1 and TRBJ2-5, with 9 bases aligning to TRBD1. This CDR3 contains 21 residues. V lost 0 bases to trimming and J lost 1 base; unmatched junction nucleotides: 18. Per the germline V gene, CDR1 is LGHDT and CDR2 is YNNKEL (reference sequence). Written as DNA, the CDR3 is TGTGCCAGCAGCCAAGATAATAGTTGGGCTACAGGGGGCAGTCCCCAAGAGACCCAGTACTTC. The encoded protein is CASSQDNSWATGGSPQETQYF.

CDR3 coding DNA: TGCGCCAGCAGCTTGAGCGCGGGAGATGAGCAGTTCTTC. Translating gives CASSLSAGDEQFF. This chain joins TRBV5-1 and TRBJ2-1; TRBD2 matches at 7 bases. The CDR3 is made up of 13 amino acids. CDR1 is SGHRS, CDR2 YFSETQ, per germline. The V gene end was trimmed by 1 base and the J gene end by 8 bases; junction bases not matched to a gene: 3. The whole variable domain, filled in from reference TRBV5-1 and TRBJ2-1, reads KAGVTQTPRYLIKTRGQQVTLSCSPISGHRSVSWYQQTPGQGLQFLFEYFSETQRNKGNFPGRFSGRQFSNSRSEMNVSTLELGDSALYLCASSLSAGDEQFFGPGTRLTVL.

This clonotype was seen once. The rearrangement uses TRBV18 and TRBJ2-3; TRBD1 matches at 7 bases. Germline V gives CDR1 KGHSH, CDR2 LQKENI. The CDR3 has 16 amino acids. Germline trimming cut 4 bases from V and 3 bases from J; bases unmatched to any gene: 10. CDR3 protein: CASSRPGQPGTDTQYF. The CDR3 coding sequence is TGTGCCAGCTCACGACCGGGACAGCCAGGAACAGATACGCAGTATTTT.

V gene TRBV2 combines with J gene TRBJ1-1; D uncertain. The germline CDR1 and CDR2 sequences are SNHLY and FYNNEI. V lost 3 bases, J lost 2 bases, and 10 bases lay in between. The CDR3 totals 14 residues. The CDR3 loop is CASSDFVGNTEAFF. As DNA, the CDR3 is TGTGCCAGCAGTGACTTCGTCGGCAACACTGAAGCTTTCTTT.

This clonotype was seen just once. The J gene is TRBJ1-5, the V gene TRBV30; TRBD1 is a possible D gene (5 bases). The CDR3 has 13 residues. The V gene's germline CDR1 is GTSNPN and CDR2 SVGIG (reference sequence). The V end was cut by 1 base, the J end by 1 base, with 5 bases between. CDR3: CAWSAGSNQPQHF. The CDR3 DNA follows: TGTGCCTGGAGTGCAGGGAGCAATCAGCCCCAGCATTTT.

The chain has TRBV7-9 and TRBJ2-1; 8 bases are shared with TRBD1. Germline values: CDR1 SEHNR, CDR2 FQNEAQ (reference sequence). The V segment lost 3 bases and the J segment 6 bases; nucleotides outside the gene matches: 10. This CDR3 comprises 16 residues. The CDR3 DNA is TGTGCCAGCAGCTTTCCCGACAGGGGTGCGTCCAATGAGCAGTTCTTC. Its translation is CASSFPDRGASNEQFF.

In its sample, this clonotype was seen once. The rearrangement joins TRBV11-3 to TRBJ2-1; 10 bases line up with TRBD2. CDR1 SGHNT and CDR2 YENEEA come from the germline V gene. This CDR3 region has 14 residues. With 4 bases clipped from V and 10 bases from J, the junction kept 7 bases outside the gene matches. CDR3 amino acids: CASSSTSGIGEQFF. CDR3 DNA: TGTGCCAGCAGCTCCACTAGCGGGATCGGGGAGCAGTTCTTC.

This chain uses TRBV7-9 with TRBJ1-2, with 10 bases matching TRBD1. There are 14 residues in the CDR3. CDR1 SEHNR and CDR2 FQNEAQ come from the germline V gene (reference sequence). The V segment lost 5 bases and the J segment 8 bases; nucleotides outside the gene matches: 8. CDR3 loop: CASSIGTGEGGYTF. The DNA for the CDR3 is TGTGCCAGCAGCATAGGGACAGGGGAAGGGGGCTACACCTTC.